This TCR beta chain is from a study of cytomegalovirus exposure and HLA in healthy donors. The V end lost 4 bases, the J end lost 1 base, and 16 bases lay between the germline ends. The CDR3 is 16 residues long. The V gene's germline CDR1 is LGHNT and CDR2 FRNRAP. The primer mix had 60 Vbeta and 13 Jbeta primers. The table came from immunoSEQ multiplex PCR; TCRdb's copy has only in-frame clones and leaves some out. The table lists roughly 120,000 clones, 65% to 85% of them singletons, with around 5.9% in the top ten. This clone was seen a single time. Its antigen remains unidentified. Findings of the study overall: Looking again later, the authors saw that most CMV-associated TCR beta chains seemed HLA-restricted. A later analysis by the authors found several of the most significant clusters apparently linked to common viral pathogens.

V is TRBV12-5 and J is TRBJ2-5, with D possibly TRBD2 on 5 matching bases. The sample taken for sequencing was PBMCs. This TCR derives from a man younger than 40 in good health and CMV-seropositive. Here the CDR3 reads CASGWGVLQIQETQYF. The CDR3 coding sequence is TGTGCTAGTGGTTGGGGAGTTCTTCAGATCCAAGAGACCCAGTACTTC.